Below, 15 T cell receptor beta chains from the same sample are listed, as sequenced in a study of T cells in localized non-small cell lung cancer. The protocol was immunoSEQ multiplex PCR, while the TCRdb copy is restricted to in-frame clones and leaves out a portion. The repertoire has tens of thousands of clones, over 60% of them found once; the top ten carry roughly 4%. This sample comprised PBMCs, obtained before any cancer treatment. The receptors stem from a woman between 35 and 75 years old with stage II lung adenocarcinoma.

This rearrangement joins TRBV18 to TRBJ2-7; TRBD2 is a possible D gene (6 bases). The germline gives CDR1 KGHSH, CDR2 LQKENI. The CDR3 length is 14 residues. The V gene lost 4 bases and the J gene lost 5 bases, with 15 bases spanning the gap. The CDR3 coding sequence is TGTGCCAGCTCACAGTCCGGGGGAGGAAACGAGCAGTACTTC. Protein sequence: CASSQSGGGNEQYF.

V and J are TRBV2 and TRBJ1-1, with unresolved D. Trimming left V 11 bases short and J 5 bases short, with 9 bases between. The CDR3 extends over 10 amino acids. Germline CDR1 reads SNHLY; CDR2 reads FYNNEI. CDR3 residues: CAARRTEAFF. CDR3 DNA sequence: TGTGCCGCGCGTCGTACTGAAGCTTTCTTT. Full variable domain (outside the CDR3, taken from reference TRBV2 and TRBJ1-1): EPEVTQTPSHQVTQMGQEVILRCVPISNHLYFYWYRQILGQKVEFLVSFYNNEISEKSEIFDDQFSVERPDGSNFTLKIRSTKLEDSAMYFCAARRTEAFFGQGTRLTVV.

The chain has TRBV5-6 and TRBJ1-2; D unclear. Germline V gene lookup returns CDR1 SGHDT and CDR2 YYEEEE. V was pared by 7 bases and J by 6 bases, with 13 bases between. The CDR3 covers 12 residues. The CDR3, as DNA: TGTGCCAGCTCCGAATTCGATAATGGCTACACCTTC. As protein: CASSEFDNGYTF.

This chain links TRBV5-1 with TRBJ1-1, with unresolved D. V was trimmed by 2 bases and J by 0 bases, leaving 5 bases between them. Germline values: CDR1 SGHRS, CDR2 YFSETQ. There are 13 residues in the CDR3. CDR3 sequence reads: CASSFELNTEAFF. In DNA form, the CDR3 reads TGCGCCAGCAGCTTCGAGCTGAACACTGAAGCTTTCTTT.

The rearrangement joins TRBV5-6 to TRBJ2-3, with D possibly TRBD2 on 5 matching bases. Germline CDR1 reads SGHDT; CDR2 reads YYEEEE. V gave up 3 bases and J gave up 6 bases, with 5 bases separating them. The CDR3 extends over 11 amino acids. CDR3 DNA: TGTGCCAGCAGCTGGGAGGATACGCAGTATTTT. The encoded protein is CASSWEDTQYF.

V and J are TRBV6-1 and TRBJ1-1; D is perhaps TRBD1 (5 bases). V shed 7 bases and J shed 1 base, with 16 bases lying between them. Looked up from germline, CDR1 is MNHNS and CDR2 is SASEGT. The length of the CDR3 is 15 residues. CDR3 region: CASTRGGNQNTEAFF. CDR3 nucleotide sequence: TGTGCCAGCACTAGGGGAGGAAACCAGAACACTGAAGCTTTCTTT.

The chain is built from TRBV5-1 and TRBJ1-2; 7 bases are a match to TRBD1. The germline CDR1 and CDR2 sequences are SGHRS and YFSETQ. With V trimmed by 10 bases and J by 5 bases, 14 bases remained unmatched. This CDR3 comprises 14 residues. CDR3 DNA sequence: TGCGCCTCCTCAGGACAGGTGAACTCATATGGCTACACCTTC. Amino acids: CASSGQVNSYGYTF.

CDR3 sequence: CASSFLSGNTIYF. CDR3 sequence (DNA): TGTGCCAGCAGCTTCCTCTCTGGAAACACCATATATTTT. The chain is built from TRBV11-2 and TRBJ1-3; D is unclear. CDR3 length equals 13 residues. The germline V gene has CDR1 SGHAT and CDR2 FQNNGV. Trimming took 3 bases from V and 0 from J, leaving 3 bases between them.

The CDR3 bases are TGTGCCATCAGTGAACCAAGGACGGCGACCCAGTACTTC. It codes for CAISEPRTATQYF. The rearrangement joins TRBV10-3 to TRBJ2-5; D is undetermined. The CDR3 runs 13 residues. Germline V gene data show CDR1 as ENHRY and CDR2 as SYGVKD. Trimming took 3 bases from V and 7 from J, leaving 12 bases between them.

The gene calls are TRBV4-3 and TRBJ1-2; D not resolved. The V gene lost 1 base and the J gene lost 2 bases, with 11 bases spanning the gap. Germline values: CDR1 LGHNA, CDR2 YSLEER. This CDR3 region has 15 residues. CDR3 nucleotide sequence: TGCGCCAGCAGCCAAGCCCGGACGTCGAACTATGGCTACACCTTC. This gives the protein CASSQARTSNYGYTF.

The genes are TRBV28 and TRBJ1-5; no clear D gene. In germline, CDR1 is MDHEN, CDR2 SYDVKM. V dropped 5 bases and J dropped 6 bases, with 14 bases sitting between them. The CDR3 loop spans 14 amino acids. CDR3 DNA: TGTGCCAGCAGTGTTCCGGCCCAAGGTCAGCCCCAGCATTTT. This translates into CASSVPAQGQPQHF.

This clone has a single count. The V gene is TRBV7-3, the J gene TRBJ2-7; tentative D call: TRBD1 (5 bases). Trimming removed 0 bases at V and 7 bases at J, with 7 bases between. Germline assignment: CDR1 SGHTA and CDR2 FQGTGA. This CDR3 contains 12 residues. The CDR3 region is CASSLTAGEQYF. CDR3 bases: TGTGCCAGCAGCTTAACGGCAGGGGAGCAGTACTTC.

The chain combines TRBV6-1 with TRBJ2-7; 7 nucleotides align to TRBD2. Germline V gives CDR1 MNHNS, CDR2 SASEGT. Losses at the gene ends were 4 bases for V and 0 bases for J; bases not matched to a gene: 6. CDR3 length equals 15 residues. CDR3 nucleotides: TGTGCCAGCAGTGGGGGAGCGGGGATCTCCTACGAGCAGTACTTC. It yields the protein CASSGGAGISYEQYF.

This chain's CDR3 is CASSRIDGGSDTQYF. CDR3 DNA: TGCGCCAGCAGCCGGATAGACGGGGGCAGCGATACGCAGTATTTT. V is TRBV5-1 and J is TRBJ2-3; D assignment may be TRBD1 or TRBD2 (6 bases each). Germline V gives CDR1 SGHRS, CDR2 YFSETQ. The CDR3 extends over 15 amino acids. V gave up 4 bases and J gave up 6 bases, with 18 bases separating them.

J is TRBJ1-4 and V is TRBV5-1; D perhaps matches TRBD1 (6 bases). V was trimmed by 4 bases and J by 4 bases, leaving 11 bases between them. The length of the CDR3 is 14 residues. The germline gives CDR1 SGHRS, CDR2 YFSETQ. This chain's CDR3 is CASSRDTLNEKLFF. Here the CDR3 DNA reads TGCGCCAGCAGCCGGGACACCCTTAATGAAAAACTGTTTTTT.